This T cell receptor beta chain is drawn from a study of control samples from healthy donors and cancer patients. Here immunoSEQ multiplex PCR was the method, and the copy in TCRdb shows in-frame clones only, minus some. Of about 120,000 clones in the sample, over 75% were seen once. The CDR3 is 12 amino acids. Trimming pared 3 bases from V and 7 bases from J, leaving 7 bases between. Germline CDR1 SGHTA, CDR2 FQGNSA. The chain couples TRBV7-2 to TRBJ2-1; D not certain. This receptor was obtained from a man aged 18 to 30 in good health. Sequencing used blood. CDR3 DNA sequence: TGTGCCAGCAGCTTCCTCTTAAATGAGCAGTTCTTC. Translation: CASSFLLNEQFF.